This entry features one T cell receptor (beta chain) sequence. The antigen remains unidentified. This specimen belongs to a study of OX40 agonist ivuxolimab in advanced cancers. Study outcomes and limitations: With doses of 0.1 to 3.0 mg/kg, CD4+ and CD8+ blood T cells had undergone clonal expansion by week 6.

CDR1 and CDR2 from the germline V gene are SGHAT and FQNNGV. The V gene lost 1 base and the J gene lost 7 bases, with 7 bases spanning the gap. This CDR3 comprises 12 residues. Sequencing was performed with immunoSEQ multiplex PCR; in TCRdb, only in-frame clones are kept and a portion is missing. The data contain around 36,000 clones, roughly nine tenths of them singletons. This TCR derives from an adult with an advanced solid tumor such as melanoma, head and neck, liver or kidney cancer. The chain combines TRBV11-2 with TRBJ1-1; D gene ambiguous. Sequencing used CD4+ or CD8+ T cells sorted from blood, obtained in a trial of the OX40 agonist ivuxolimab. DNA for the CDR3: TGTGCCAGCAGCTTAGGGGGATATGAAGCTTTCTTT. Translated, it gives CASSLGGYEAFF.